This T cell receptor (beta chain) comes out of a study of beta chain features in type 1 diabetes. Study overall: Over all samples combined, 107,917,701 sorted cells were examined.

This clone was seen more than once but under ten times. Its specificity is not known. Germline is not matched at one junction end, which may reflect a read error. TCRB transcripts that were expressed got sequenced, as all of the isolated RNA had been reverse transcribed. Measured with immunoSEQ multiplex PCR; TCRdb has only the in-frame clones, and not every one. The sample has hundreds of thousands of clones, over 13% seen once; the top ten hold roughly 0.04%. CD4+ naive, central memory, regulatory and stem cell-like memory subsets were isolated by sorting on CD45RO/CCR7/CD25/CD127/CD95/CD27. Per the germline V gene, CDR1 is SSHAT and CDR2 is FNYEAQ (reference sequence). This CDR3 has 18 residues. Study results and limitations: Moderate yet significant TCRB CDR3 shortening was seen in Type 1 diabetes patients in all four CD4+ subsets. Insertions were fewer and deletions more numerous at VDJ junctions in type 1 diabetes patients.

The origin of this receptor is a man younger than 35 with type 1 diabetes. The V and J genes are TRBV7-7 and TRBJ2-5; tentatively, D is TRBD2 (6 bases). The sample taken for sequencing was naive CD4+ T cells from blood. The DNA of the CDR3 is TGTGCTAGCAGCTTAGCCGTTACGGGGGAGGCCACACAAGAGACCCAGTACTTC. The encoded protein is CASSLAVTGEATQETQYF.